These T cell receptor beta chains were read from a single sample in a study of cytomegalovirus exposure and HLA in healthy donors. Using immunoSEQ multiplex PCR, the repertoire was profiled, and TCRdb retains in-frame clones only, with some absent. Listed are fewer than 150,000 clones; roughly 2.6% falls within the top ten. Specimen: PBMCs. The receptors shown here come from a man aged 40-49 years in good health and CMV-seronegative. The CDR3 runs from the conserved cysteine through the conserved F or W. D genes are given only for firm matches.

CDR3aa: CASGSQVLLSSNYGYTF; CDR3nt: TGTGCTAGTGGCTCTCAGGTTCTTTTGTCCTCTAACTATGGCTACACCTTC; j_gene: TRBJ1-2; d_gene: .; v_gene: TRBV12-5
CDR3aa: CASSQDSYNTEAFF; CDR3nt: TGTGCCAGCAGTCAGGACAGCTATAACACTGAAGCTTTCTTT; j_gene: TRBJ1-1; d_gene: .; v_gene: TRBV5-4
CDR3aa: CASSLAGTANEKLFF; CDR3nt: TGTGCCAGCAGCTTGGCCGGGACAGCTAATGAAAAACTGTTTTTT; j_gene: TRBJ1-4; d_gene: TRBD1; v_gene: TRBV5-4
CDR3aa: CASSLEGRGENEQFF; CDR3nt: TGTGCCAGCAGCTTAGAGGGGCGGGGGGAAAATGAGCAGTTCTTC; j_gene: TRBJ2-1; d_gene: TRBD2; v_gene: TRBV11-2
CDR3aa: CASSYTGGDTDTQYF; CDR3nt: TGTGCCAGCAGTTACACGGGGGGCGACACAGATACGCAGTATTTT; j_gene: TRBJ2-3; d_gene: .; v_gene: TRBV6-5
CDR3aa: CASSSIRGGGYTF; CDR3nt: TGTGCCAGCAGCTCTATTCGAGGGGGAGGCTACACCTTC; j_gene: TRBJ1-2; d_gene: .; v_gene: TRBV7-2
CDR3aa: CAISESLRQGGYGYTF; CDR3nt: TGTGCCATCAGTGAGTCCCTTCGGCAGGGAGGCTATGGCTACACCTTC; j_gene: TRBJ1-2; d_gene: .; v_gene: TRBV10-3
CDR3aa: CAISDPDGTGNNYGYTF; CDR3nt: TGTGCCATCAGTGACCCCGACGGGACAGGGAATAACTATGGCTACACCTTC; j_gene: TRBJ1-2; d_gene: TRBD1; v_gene: TRBV10-3
CDR3aa: CASSLTGGGGYEQYF; CDR3nt: TGTGCCAGCAGTCTTACAGGGGGAGGGGGCTACGAGCAGTACTTC; j_gene: TRBJ2-7; d_gene: .; v_gene: TRBV27
CDR3aa: CASSLGQIANTGELFF; CDR3nt: TGTGCCAGCAGCTTAGGTCAGATCGCGAACACCGGGGAGCTGTTTTTT; j_gene: TRBJ2-2; d_gene: .; v_gene: TRBV7-2
CDR3aa: CASSQDEAGGSYNEQFF; CDR3nt: TGTGCCAGCAGCCAAGATGAAGCGGGGGGGTCCTACAATGAGCAGTTCTTC; j_gene: TRBJ2-1; d_gene: TRBD2; v_gene: TRBV4-2
CDR3aa: CASSFSGGGVAGELFF; CDR3nt: TGTGCCAGCAGCTTTTCTGGCGGGGGGGTCGCCGGGGAGCTGTTTTTT; j_gene: TRBJ2-2; d_gene: TRBD2; v_gene: TRBV5-6
CDR3aa: CASSQGLTDTQYF; CDR3nt: TGCGCCAGCAGCCAAGGACTCACAGATACGCAGTATTTT; j_gene: TRBJ2-3; d_gene: .; v_gene: TRBV4-3
CDR3aa: CASSGFRAEAFF; CDR3nt: TGTGCCAGCAGTGGCTTCCGGGCTGAAGCTTTCTTT; j_gene: TRBJ1-1; d_gene: .; v_gene: TRBV7-9
CDR3aa: CASSLETAPRYGYTF; CDR3nt: TGCGCCAGCAGCTTGGAGACGGCGCCTAGGTATGGCTACACCTTC; j_gene: TRBJ1-2; d_gene: .; v_gene: TRBV5-1
CDR3aa: CASSYPNSYEQYF; CDR3nt: TGTGCCAGCAGTTACCCTAATTCCTACGAGCAGTACTTC; j_gene: TRBJ2-7; d_gene: .; v_gene: TRBV6-6